This is a list of T cell receptor beta chains from one sample in a study of siplizumab effects on memory and regulatory T cells. Sequencing used immunoSEQ multiplex PCR; TCRdb keeps in-frame clones, though not all of them. This sample has about 120,000 clones, with more than 90% found just once. The sequenced sample consisted of CD4+ T cells sorted from blood. These receptors were taken from a human donor in good health. Both conserved end residues are part of each CDR3. Each record gives: D gene, V gene, J gene, clone size, CDR3 protein, CDR3 DNA. D genes are given only for firm matches. Rows give clone size only sometimes, using once, few, many, or a class for an expanded clone.

D: TRBD1
V: TRBV2
J: TRBJ1-1
size: .
CDR3: CASSEQGTGVAFF
DNA: TGTGCCAGCAGTGAACAAGGGACAGGGGTGGCTTTCTTT

D: TRBD1
V: TRBV5-1
J: TRBJ2-7
size: .
CDR3: CASTLGTGNYEQYF
DNA: TGCGCCAGCACCCTGGGGACAGGGAACTACGAGCAGTACTTC

D: .
V: TRBV5-6
J: TRBJ2-5
size: .
CDR3: CASSFGQNQETQYF
DNA: TGTGCCAGCAGCTTTGGGCAGAATCAAGAGACCCAGTACTTC

D: .
V: TRBV7-2
J: TRBJ1-1
size: .
CDR3: CASSSWTQGTEAFF
DNA: TGTGCCAGCAGCTCCTGGACCCAGGGCACTGAAGCTTTCTTT

D: TRBD1
V: TRBV10-3
J: TRBJ2-3
size: .
CDR3: CAISVGQGATDTQYF
DNA: TGTGCCATCAGTGTGGGACAGGGGGCCACAGATACGCAGTATTTT

D: TRBD1
V: TRBV18
J: TRBJ1-4
size: .
CDR3: CASSPIGTGPGEKLFF
DNA: TGTGCCAGCTCACCAATCGGGACAGGGCCGGGAGAAAAACTGTTTTTT

D: .
V: TRBV10-2
J: TRBJ1-1
size: .
CDR3: CASSLDSEAFF
DNA: TGCGCCAGCAGCCTAGACAGTGAAGCTTTCTTT

D: TRBD2
V: TRBV27
J: TRBJ2-3
size: few
CDR3: CASSLLASGSVDTQYF
DNA: TGTGCCAGCAGTTTATTGGCTAGCGGGAGTGTAGATACGCAGTATTTT

D: TRBD1
V: TRBV27
J: TRBJ1-4
size: .
CDR3: CASSFRGQRNEKLFF
DNA: TGTGCCAGCAGTTTTAGGGGACAGCGGAATGAAAAACTGTTTTTT

D: TRBD1
V: TRBV5-1
J: TRBJ1-2
size: .
CDR3: CASRVSAGGANYGYTF
DNA: TGCGCCAGCAGAGTCTCGGCAGGGGGCGCGAACTATGGCTACACCTTC

D: .
V: TRBV7-2
J: TRBJ2-3
size: .
CDR3: CASNLGRDTQYF
DNA: TGTGCCAGCAACTTGGGCCGCGATACGCAGTATTTT

D: TRBD1
V: TRBV18
J: TRBJ1-5
size: .
CDR3: CASSASGQLSNQPQHF
DNA: TGTGCCAGCTCAGCTTCGGGACAGCTTAGCAATCAGCCCCAGCATTTT

D: .
V: TRBV7-9
J: TRBJ1-2
size: .
CDR3: CASSPRSSGYTF
DNA: TGTGCCAGCAGCCCGAGGAGTAGCGGCTACACCTTC

D: .
V: TRBV2
J: TRBJ2-7
size: .
CDR3: CASRKQWVGQGRGEQYF
DNA: TGTGCCAGCAGGAAGCAGTGGGTGGGCCAGGGGCGCGGCGAGCAGTACTTC

D: TRBD1
V: TRBV9
J: TRBJ2-1
size: once
CDR3: CASSSRDRPSSYNEQFF
DNA: TGTGCCAGCAGCTCTCGGGACAGGCCCAGCTCCTACAATGAGCAGTTCTTC

D: TRBD2
V: TRBV5-1
J: TRBJ2-7
size: .
CDR3: CASSYSGTSASSYEQYF
DNA: TGCGCCAGCAGCTACAGCGGGACTAGCGCCAGCTCCTACGAGCAGTACTTC

D: .
V: TRBV7-9
J: TRBJ2-5
size: .
CDR3: CASSPQETQYF
DNA: TGTGCCAGCAGCCCCCAAGAGACCCAGTACTTC

D: .
V: TRBV6-5
J: TRBJ1-3
size: few
CDR3: CATALSSGNTIYF
DNA: TGTGCCACCGCCCTGAGCTCTGGAAACACCATATATTTT

D: TRBD1
V: TRBV13
J: TRBJ2-3
size: .
CDR3: CASSLGGQGVGADTQYF
DNA: TGTGCCAGCAGCTTAGGCGGACAGGGAGTGGGCGCAGATACGCAGTATTTT

D: .
V: TRBV4-2
J: TRBJ2-5
size: .
CDR3: CASSQDIGSDVETQYF
DNA: TGTGCCAGCAGCCAAGATATTGGGTCTGACGTGGAGACCCAGTACTTC

D: TRBD1
V: TRBV6-1
J: TRBJ2-7
size: few
CDR3: CASSTRDSYEQYF
DNA: TGTGCCAGCAGTACCCGGGACAGCTACGAGCAGTACTTC

D: .
V: TRBV6-1
J: TRBJ2-5
size: few
CDR3: CASSHWETQETQYF
DNA: TGTGCCAGCAGCCACTGGGAGACTCAAGAGACCCAGTACTTC

D: .
V: TRBV9
J: TRBJ1-6
size: .
CDR3: CASSPRRTNNSPLHF
DNA: TGTGCCAGCAGCCCCCGCAGGACGAATAATTCACCCCTCCACTTT

D: TRBD1
V: TRBV15
J: TRBJ2-4
size: .
CDR3: CATSTGTGVKNIQYF
DNA: TGTGCCACCAGCACCGGGACAGGGGTCAAAAACATTCAGTACTTC

D: .
V: TRBV30
J: TRBJ1-1
size: few
CDR3: CAWSVLPTEAFF
DNA: TGTGCCTGGAGTGTACTCCCCACTGAAGCTTTCTTT

D: .
V: TRBV7-2
J: TRBJ1-4
size: .
CDR3: CASRLGEIGTNEKLFF
DNA: TGTGCCAGCAGGCTCGGGGAAATTGGAACTAATGAAAAACTGTTTTTT

D: .
V: TRBV5-1
J: TRBJ1-5
size: .
CDR3: CASSLGDRNQPQHF
DNA: TGCGCCAGCAGCTTGGGGGATCGGAATCAGCCCCAGCATTTT

D: .
V: TRBV7-9
J: TRBJ2-6
size: .
CDR3: CASSVRVSGANVLTF
DNA: TGTGCCAGCAGTGTACGGGTCTCTGGGGCCAACGTCCTGACTTTC

D: .
V: TRBV2
J: TRBJ2-1
size: .
CDR3: CASTLGRNEQFF
DNA: TGTGCCAGCACCCTCGGGCGGAATGAGCAGTTCTTC

D: TRBD2
V: TRBV10-1
J: TRBJ2-3
size: .
CDR3: CASSERPGLVSSDTQYF
DNA: TGCGCCAGCAGTGAGAGGCCGGGACTAGTGTCATCCGATACGCAGTATTTT

D: .
V: TRBV19
J: TRBJ1-4
size: .
CDR3: CASSTGRTTNEKLFF
DNA: TGTGCCAGTAGTACTGGACGGACAACTAATGAAAAACTGTTTTTT

D: TRBD2
V: TRBV2
J: TRBJ2-3
size: .
CDR3: CASTLGLARGTDTQYF
DNA: TGTGCCAGCACCCTCGGACTAGCGAGGGGCACAGATACGCAGTATTTT

D: .
V: TRBV27
J: TRBJ1-1
size: .
CDR3: CASSFSPRTEAFF
DNA: TGTGCCAGCAGTTTTTCCCCAAGGACTGAAGCTTTCTTT

D: .
V: TRBV19
J: TRBJ2-6
size: .
CDR3: CASSQQGAGANVLTF
DNA: TGTGCCAGTAGTCAACAAGGGGCTGGGGCCAACGTCCTGACTTTC

D: TRBD1
V: TRBV18
J: TRBJ1-5
size: once
CDR3: CASSRQGPTDNQPQHF
DNA: TGTGCCAGCTCACGACAGGGGCCAACGGACAATCAGCCCCAGCATTTT